This is a list of T cell receptor beta chains from one sample in a study of OX40 agonist ivuxolimab in advanced cancers. Profiling relied on immunoSEQ multiplex PCR, and the TCRdb table lists in-frame clones only, not all of them. The table has about 76,000 clones, 75% to 85% seen once. The material was CD4+ or CD8+ T cells sorted from blood, obtained in a trial of the OX40 agonist ivuxolimab. The receptors stem from an adult with an advanced solid tumor such as melanoma, head and neck, liver or kidney cancer. CDR3s include the opening cysteine and the closing phenylalanine or tryptophan. Each record gives: J gene, D gene, V gene, clone size, CDR3 DNA, CDR3 protein. A D gene is named only where the DNA matches it firmly. Clone size appears in some rows only: once, few, many, or a class for an expanded clone.

TRBJ2-7	TRBD2	TRBV2	.	TGTGCCAGCAGTGACCTAGCGGGGACCTACGAGCAGTACTTC	CASSDLAGTYEQYF
TRBJ2-3	TRBD2	TRBV5-1	.	TGCGCCAGCAGCTTCCGAGGAACTAGCGGCACAGATACGCAGTATTTT	CASSFRGTSGTDTQYF
TRBJ2-7	TRBD1	TRBV7-8	.	TGTGCCAGCAGCACGGACAGGGGGCCGACATTTAGCTCCTACGAGCAGTACTTC	CASSTDRGPTFSSYEQYF
TRBJ2-7	TRBD1	TRBV14	.	TGTGCCAGCAGCCAAGTGGTTGGACAGGGGTGGGACGAGCAGTACTTC	CASSQVVGQGWDEQYF
TRBJ2-7	TRBD1	TRBV4-1	once	TGCGCCAGCAGCCAAGATTCGGGACAGGGGTGGTACGAGCAGTACTTC	CASSQDSGQGWYEQYF
TRBJ1-4	.	TRBV5-1	.	TGCGCCAGCAGCCCCGGGGGCTCAACTAATGAAAAACTGTTTTTT	CASSPGGSTNEKLFF
TRBJ2-5	.	TRBV4-3	.	TGCGCCAGCAGCCAAGATGGCCGACGCCAAGAGACCCAGTACTTC	CASSQDGRRQETQYF
TRBJ2-1	.	TRBV27	.	TGTGCCAGCAGTAGACAAGGACTCCCATACAATGAGCAGTTCTTC	CASSRQGLPYNEQFF
TRBJ1-2	.	TRBV5-1	.	TGCGCCAGCAGCTTCAGACAGGCGGAAGGCTACACCTTC	CASSFRQAEGYTF
TRBJ2-5	TRBD2	TRBV10-3	once	TGTGCCATCAGTGAGGGCGGGGGTCCTCGCAAAGAGACCCAGTACTTC	CAISEGGGPRKETQYF
TRBJ1-2	TRBD1	TRBV18	.	TGTGCCAGCTCACCGGGACAGGACTCCGACTACACCTTC	CASSPGQDSDYTF
TRBJ2-2	TRBD2	TRBV7-2	.	TGTGCCAGCAGCGACGGGGGGGACACCGGGGAGCTGTTTTTT	CASSDGGDTGELFF
TRBJ1-5	TRBD1	TRBV7-2	.	TGTGCCAGCAGCTTAGTGACAGGGGGCACTCAGCCCCAGCATTTT	CASSLVTGGTQPQHF
TRBJ1-1	.	TRBV6-5	.	TGTGCCAGCAGTTCTTCCCGGGGGGGGATGAACACTGAAGCTTTCTTT	CASSSSRGGMNTEAFF
TRBJ2-5	TRBD1	TRBV7-2	once	TGTGCCAGCAGCGAGAGACAGGGCCCCCGCCAAGAGACCCAGTACTTC	CASSERQGPRQETQYF
TRBJ1-6	.	TRBV7-9	.	TGTGCCAGCAGCCAAAGGGGAGGGAGAGATAATTCACCCCTCCACTTT	CASSQRGGRDNSPLHF
TRBJ2-7	.	TRBV6-5	.	TGTGCCAGCAGTCCCGCCCTCCGGGAGCAGTACTTC	CASSPALREQYF
TRBJ1-4	TRBD1	TRBV4-3	once	TGCGCCAGCAGCCCCCGACAGGGCTTGTCGACTAATGAAAAACTGTTTTTT	CASSPRQGLSTNEKLFF
TRBJ1-1	.	TRBV12-5	.	TGTGCTAGTGGGGGGAGAGGGCAGAACACTGAAGCTTTCTTT	CASGGRGQNTEAFF
TRBJ1-5	.	TRBV6-1	.	TGTGCCAGCAGGTGGGAGATTAATCAGCCCCAGCATTTT	CASRWEINQPQHF
TRBJ1-1	.	TRBV5-5	.	TGTGCCAGCAGCTTCGAGGGGAACACTGAAGCTTTCTTT	CASSFEGNTEAFF
TRBJ2-3	.	TRBV11-2	.	TGTGCCAGCACGGGGTTCACAGATACGCAGTATTTT	CASTGFTDTQYF
TRBJ2-2	TRBD1	TRBV2	.	TGTGCCAGCAGTGACTCAGGGGACAGACGGGCCGGGGAGCTGTTTTTT	CASSDSGDRRAGELFF
TRBJ1-3	TRBD1	TRBV5-1	.	TGCGCCAGCAGCTTGGGGGTGTTGGACAGGGGCGGAAACACCATATATTTT	CASSLGVLDRGGNTIYF
TRBJ1-3	.	TRBV30	few	TGTGCCTGGATAGGACATAACTCTGGAAACACCATATATTTT	CAWIGHNSGNTIYF
TRBJ2-5	TRBD1	TRBV19	.	TGTGCCACCGCAAACACAGGGGTCCAAGAGACCCAGTACTTC	CATANTGVQETQYF
TRBJ1-4	.	TRBV6-5	once	TGTGCCAGCAGTTACTCCGGACAGTCTGCCGAAAAACTGTTTTTT	CASSYSGQSAEKLFF
TRBJ2-3	.	TRBV29-1	.	TGCAGCGTCGGACAGTCAGATACGCAGTATTTT	CSVGQSDTQYF
TRBJ2-7	.	TRBV5-1	.	TGCGCCAGCAGCATGATGGACGAGCAGTACTTC	CASSMMDEQYF